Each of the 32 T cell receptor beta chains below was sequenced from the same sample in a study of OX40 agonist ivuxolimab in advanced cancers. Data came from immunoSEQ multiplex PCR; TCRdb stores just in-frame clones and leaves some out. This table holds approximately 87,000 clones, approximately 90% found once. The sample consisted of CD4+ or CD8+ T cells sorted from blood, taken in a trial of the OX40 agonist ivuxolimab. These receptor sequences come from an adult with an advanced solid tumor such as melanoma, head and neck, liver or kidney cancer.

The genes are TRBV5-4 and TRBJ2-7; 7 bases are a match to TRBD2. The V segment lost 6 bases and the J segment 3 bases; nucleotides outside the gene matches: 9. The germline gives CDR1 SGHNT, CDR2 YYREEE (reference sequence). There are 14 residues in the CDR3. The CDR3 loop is CASTRGVLGYEQYF. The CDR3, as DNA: TGTGCCAGCACCCGGGGGGTATTAGGCTACGAGCAGTACTTC.

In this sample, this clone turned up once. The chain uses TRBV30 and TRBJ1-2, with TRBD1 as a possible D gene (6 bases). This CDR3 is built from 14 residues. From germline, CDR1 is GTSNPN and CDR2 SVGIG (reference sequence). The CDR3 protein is CAARGRVADTGYTF. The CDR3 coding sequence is TGTGCGGCCCGGGGGCGCGTTGCCGATACTGGCTACACCTTC. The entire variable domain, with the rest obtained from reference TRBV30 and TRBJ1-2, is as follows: SQTIHQWPATLVQPVGSPLSLECTVEGTSNPNLYWYRQAAGRGLQLLFYSVGIGQISSEVPQNLSASRPQDRQFILSSKKLLLSDSGFYLCAARGRVADTGYTFGSGTRLTVV.

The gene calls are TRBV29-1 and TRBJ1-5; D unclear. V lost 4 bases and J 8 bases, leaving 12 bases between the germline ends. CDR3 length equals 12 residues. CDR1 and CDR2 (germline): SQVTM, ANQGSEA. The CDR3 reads CSVGGPEKPQHF. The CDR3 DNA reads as TGCAGCGTTGGTGGCCCGGAGAAGCCCCAGCATTTT.

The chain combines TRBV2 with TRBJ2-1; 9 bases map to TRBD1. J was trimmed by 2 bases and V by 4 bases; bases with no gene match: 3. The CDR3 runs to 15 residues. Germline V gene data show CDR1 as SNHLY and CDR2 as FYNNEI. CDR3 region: CASSARQGAYNEQFF. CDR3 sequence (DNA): TGTGCCAGCAGTGCCCGACAGGGGGCCTACAATGAGCAGTTCTTC.

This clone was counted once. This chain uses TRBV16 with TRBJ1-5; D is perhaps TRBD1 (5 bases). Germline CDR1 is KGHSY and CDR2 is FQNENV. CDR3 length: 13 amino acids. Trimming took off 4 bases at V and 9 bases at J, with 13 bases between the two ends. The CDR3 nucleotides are TGTGCCAGCAGCCCCGGGGGGGGATTGCCCCAGCATTTT. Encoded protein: CASSPGGGLPQHF.

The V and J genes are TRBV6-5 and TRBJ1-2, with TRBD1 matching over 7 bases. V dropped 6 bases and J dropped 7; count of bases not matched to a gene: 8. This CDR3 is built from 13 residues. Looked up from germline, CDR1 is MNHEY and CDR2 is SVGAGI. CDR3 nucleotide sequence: TGTGCCAGCAGCTCCGACAGGGTGGGTGGCTACACCTTC. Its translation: CASSSDRVGGYTF.

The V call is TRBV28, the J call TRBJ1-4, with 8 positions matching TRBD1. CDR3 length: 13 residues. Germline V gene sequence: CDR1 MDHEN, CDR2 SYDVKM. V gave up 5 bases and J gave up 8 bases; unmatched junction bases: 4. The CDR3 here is CASSRTGREKLFF. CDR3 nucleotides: TGTGCCAGCAGTAGGACAGGGAGGGAAAAACTGTTTTTT.

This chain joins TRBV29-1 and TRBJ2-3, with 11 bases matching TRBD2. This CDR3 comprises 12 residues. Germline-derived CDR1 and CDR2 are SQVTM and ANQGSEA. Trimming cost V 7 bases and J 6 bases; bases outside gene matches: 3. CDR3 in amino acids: CSGLAGMDTQYF. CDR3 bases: TGCAGCGGACTAGCGGGAATGGATACGCAGTATTTT.

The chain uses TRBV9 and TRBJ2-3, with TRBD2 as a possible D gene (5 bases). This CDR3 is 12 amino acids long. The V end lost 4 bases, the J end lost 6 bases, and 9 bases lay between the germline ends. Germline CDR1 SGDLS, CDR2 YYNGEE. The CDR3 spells CASSREWDTQYF. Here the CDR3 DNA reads TGTGCCAGCAGCAGGGAGTGGGATACGCAGTATTTT.

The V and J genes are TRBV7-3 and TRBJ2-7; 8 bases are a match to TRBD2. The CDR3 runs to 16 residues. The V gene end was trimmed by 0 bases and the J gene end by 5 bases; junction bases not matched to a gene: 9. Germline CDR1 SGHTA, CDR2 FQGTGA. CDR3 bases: TGTGCCAGCAGCTTAACGGCCCAGCGGGAGATCCACGAGCAGTACTTC. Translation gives CASSLTAQREIHEQYF.

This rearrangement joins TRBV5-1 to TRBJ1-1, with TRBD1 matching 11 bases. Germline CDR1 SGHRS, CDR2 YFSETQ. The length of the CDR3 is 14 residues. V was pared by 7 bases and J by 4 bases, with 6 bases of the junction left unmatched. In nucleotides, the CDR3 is TGCGCCAGCTGGACCGGGACAGGGGGCACTGAAGCTTTCTTT. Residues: CASWTGTGGTEAFF.

CDR3 protein: CASSQGRLAGEYEQYF. The CDR3 DNA reads as TGCGCCAGCAGCCAAGGAAGACTAGCGGGAGAATACGAGCAGTACTTC. The gene calls are TRBV4-3 and TRBJ2-7; TRBD2 matches 12 bases. Germline assignment: CDR1 LGHNA and CDR2 YSLEER. The CDR3 totals 16 residues. With 1 base clipped from V and 4 bases from J, the junction kept 5 bases outside the gene matches.

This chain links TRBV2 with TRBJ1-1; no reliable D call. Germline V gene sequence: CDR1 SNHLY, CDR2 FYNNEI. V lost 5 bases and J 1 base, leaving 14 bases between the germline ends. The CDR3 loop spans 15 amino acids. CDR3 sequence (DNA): TGTGCCAGCAGTAGACCCCTCGGTGGGAACACTGAAGCTTTCTTT. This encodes CASSRPLGGNTEAFF.

The CDR3 DNA reads as TGTGCCAGCAGCCCCGGGGACAGATTTAACTATGGCTACACCTTC. Protein product: CASSPGDRFNYGYTF. V gene TRBV11-2 combines with J gene TRBJ1-2; the match to TRBD1 covers 7 bases. The germline CDR1 and CDR2 sequences are SGHAT and FQNNGV. J gave up 1 base and V 5 bases, and 7 bases lay outside the gene matches. The CDR3 is 15 amino acids.

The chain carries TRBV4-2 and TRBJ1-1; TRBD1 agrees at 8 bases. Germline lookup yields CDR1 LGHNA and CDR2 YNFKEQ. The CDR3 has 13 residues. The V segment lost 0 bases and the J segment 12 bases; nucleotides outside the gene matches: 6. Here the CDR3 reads CASSQEIGTGSFF. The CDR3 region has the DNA TGTGCCAGCAGCCAAGAAATTGGGACAGGCTCTTTCTTT.

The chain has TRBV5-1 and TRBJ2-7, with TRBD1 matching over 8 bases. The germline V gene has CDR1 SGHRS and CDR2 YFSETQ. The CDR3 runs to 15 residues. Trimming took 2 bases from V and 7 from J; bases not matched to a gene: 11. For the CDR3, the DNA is TGCGCCAGCAGCTTAAGCCAGGGGGCGCCAAGGGAGCAGTACTTC. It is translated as CASSLSQGAPREQYF. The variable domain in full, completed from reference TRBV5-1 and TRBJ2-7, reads KAGVTQTPRYLIKTRGQQVTLSCSPISGHRSVSWYQQTPGQGLQFLFEYFSETQRNKGNFPGRFSGRQFSNSRSEMNVSTLELGDSALYLCASSLSQGAPREQYFGPGTRLTVT.

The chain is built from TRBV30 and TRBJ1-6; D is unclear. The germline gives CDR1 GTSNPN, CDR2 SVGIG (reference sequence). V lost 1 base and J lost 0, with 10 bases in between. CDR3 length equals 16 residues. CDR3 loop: CAWSAPPISYNSPLHF. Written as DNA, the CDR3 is TGTGCCTGGAGTGCACCACCCATCTCCTATAATTCACCCCTCCACTTT.

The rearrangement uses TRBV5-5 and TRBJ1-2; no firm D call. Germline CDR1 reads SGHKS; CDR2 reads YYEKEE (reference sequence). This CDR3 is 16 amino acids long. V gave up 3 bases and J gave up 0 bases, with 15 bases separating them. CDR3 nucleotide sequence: TGTGCCAGCAGCTCTGCTCCGGGCCCCGCTAACTATGGCTACACCTTC. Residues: CASSSAPGPANYGYTF.

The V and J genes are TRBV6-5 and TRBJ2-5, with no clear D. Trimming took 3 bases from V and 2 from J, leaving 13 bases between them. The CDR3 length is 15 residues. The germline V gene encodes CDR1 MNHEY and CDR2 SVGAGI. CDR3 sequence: CASSYLGFAQETQYF. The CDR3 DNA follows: TGTGCCAGCAGTTATCTCGGTTTCGCTCAAGAGACCCAGTACTTC.

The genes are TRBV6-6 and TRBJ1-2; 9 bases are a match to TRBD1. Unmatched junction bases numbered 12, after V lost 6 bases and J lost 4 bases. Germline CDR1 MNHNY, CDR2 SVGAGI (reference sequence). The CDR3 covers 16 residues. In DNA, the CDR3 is TGTGCCAGCAGCACGACAGGGGGTCGCAAGAGCTATGGCTACACCTTC. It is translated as CASSTTGGRKSYGYTF.

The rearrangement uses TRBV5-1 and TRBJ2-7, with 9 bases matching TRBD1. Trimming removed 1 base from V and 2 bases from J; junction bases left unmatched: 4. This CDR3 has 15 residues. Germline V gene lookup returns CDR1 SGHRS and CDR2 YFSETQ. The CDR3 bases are TGCGCCAGCAGCTTGAAACAGGGGGCCACCTACGAGCAGTACTTC. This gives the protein CASSLKQGATYEQYF.

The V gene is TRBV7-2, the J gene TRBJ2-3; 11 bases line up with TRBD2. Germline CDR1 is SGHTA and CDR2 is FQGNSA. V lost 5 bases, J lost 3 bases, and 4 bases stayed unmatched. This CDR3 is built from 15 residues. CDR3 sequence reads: CASSPLAGVTDTQYF. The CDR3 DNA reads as TGTGCCAGCAGCCCACTAGCGGGAGTGACAGATACGCAGTATTTT.

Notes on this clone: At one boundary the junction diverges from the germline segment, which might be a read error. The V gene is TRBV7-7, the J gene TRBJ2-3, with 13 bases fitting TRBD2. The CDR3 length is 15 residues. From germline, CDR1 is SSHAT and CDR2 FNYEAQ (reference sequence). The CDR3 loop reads CASSLGLAGTDTQYF. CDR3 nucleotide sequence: TGTGCTAGCAGCTTGGGACTAGCGGGAACAGATACGCAGTATTTT.

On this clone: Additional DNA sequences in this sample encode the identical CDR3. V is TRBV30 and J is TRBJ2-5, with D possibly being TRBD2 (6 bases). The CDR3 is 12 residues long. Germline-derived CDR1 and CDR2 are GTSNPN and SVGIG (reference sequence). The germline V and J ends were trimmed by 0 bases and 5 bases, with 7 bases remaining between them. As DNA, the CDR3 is TGTGCCTGGAGTGTTGGGGGGGAGACCCAGTACTTC. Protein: CAWSVGGETQYF.

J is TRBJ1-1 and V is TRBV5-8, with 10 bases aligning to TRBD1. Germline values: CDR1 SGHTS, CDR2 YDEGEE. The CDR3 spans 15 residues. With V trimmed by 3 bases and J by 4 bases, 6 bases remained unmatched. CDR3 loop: CASSYRDRGSTEAFF. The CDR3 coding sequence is TGTGCCAGCAGCTACCGGGACAGGGGTTCCACTGAAGCTTTCTTT.

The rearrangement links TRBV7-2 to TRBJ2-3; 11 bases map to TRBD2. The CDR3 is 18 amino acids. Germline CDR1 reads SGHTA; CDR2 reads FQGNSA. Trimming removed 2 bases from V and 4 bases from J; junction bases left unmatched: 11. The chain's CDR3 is CASSLTPSSGRRSDTQYF. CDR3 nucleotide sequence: TGTGCCAGCAGCTTAACACCCTCTAGCGGGAGGAGGTCAGATACGCAGTATTTT.

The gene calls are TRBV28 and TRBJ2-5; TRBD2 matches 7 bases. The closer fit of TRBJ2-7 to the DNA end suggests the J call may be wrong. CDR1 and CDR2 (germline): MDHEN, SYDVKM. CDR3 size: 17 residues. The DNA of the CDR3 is TGTGCCAGCAGCTTGGAGTTGGCTAGCGGACCGTCCTACGAGCAGTACTTC. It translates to CASSLELASGPSYEQYF.

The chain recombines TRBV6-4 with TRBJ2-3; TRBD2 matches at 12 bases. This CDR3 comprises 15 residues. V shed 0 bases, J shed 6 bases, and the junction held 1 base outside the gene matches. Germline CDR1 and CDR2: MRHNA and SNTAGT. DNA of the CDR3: TGTGCCAGCAGTGACTCAACTAGCGGGAGGGATACGCAGTATTTT. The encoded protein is CASSDSTSGRDTQYF.

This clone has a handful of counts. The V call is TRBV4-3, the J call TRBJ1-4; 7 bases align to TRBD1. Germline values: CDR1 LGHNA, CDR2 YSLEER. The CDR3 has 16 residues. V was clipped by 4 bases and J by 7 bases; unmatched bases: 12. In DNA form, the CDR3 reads TGCGCCAGCAGCCTGGAACGGGACAGCGGACGTGAAAAACTGTTTTTT. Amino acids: CASSLERDSGREKLFF.

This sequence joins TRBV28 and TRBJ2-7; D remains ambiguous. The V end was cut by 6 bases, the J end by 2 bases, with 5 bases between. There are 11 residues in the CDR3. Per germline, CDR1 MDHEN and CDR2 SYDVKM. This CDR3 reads CASRDPYEQYF. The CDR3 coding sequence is TGTGCCAGCAGAGACCCCTACGAGCAGTACTTC.

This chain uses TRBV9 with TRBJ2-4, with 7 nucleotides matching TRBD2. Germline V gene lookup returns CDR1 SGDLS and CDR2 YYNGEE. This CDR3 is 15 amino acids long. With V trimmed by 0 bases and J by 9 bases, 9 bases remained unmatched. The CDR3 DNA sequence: TGTGCCAGCAGCGTAGATCTTGGGACTAATGCCATTCAGTACTTC. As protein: CASSVDLGTNAIQYF. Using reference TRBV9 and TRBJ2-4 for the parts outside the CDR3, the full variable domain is DSGVTQTPKHLITATGQRVTLRCSPRSGDLSVYWYQQSLDQGLQFLIQYYNGEERAKGNILERFSAQQFPDLHSELNLSSLELGDSALYFCASSVDLGTNAIQYFGAGTRLSVL.

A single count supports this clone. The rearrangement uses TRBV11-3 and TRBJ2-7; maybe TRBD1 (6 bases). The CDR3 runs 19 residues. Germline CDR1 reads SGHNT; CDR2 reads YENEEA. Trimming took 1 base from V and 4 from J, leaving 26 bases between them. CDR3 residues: CASSLGRQGNLYGWYEQYF. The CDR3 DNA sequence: TGTGCCAGCAGCTTAGGCCGGCAGGGGAACTTATATGGATGGTACGAGCAGTACTTC.